These 31 T cell receptor beta chains share one sample of origin, sequenced in a study of blood T cell repertoires in COVID-19 (dated by TCRdb to 2018 to 2021). The method behind the library was the immunoSEQ multiplex PCR assay. TCRdb re-hosts the immuneACCESS table, in-frame sequences only. Its copies lack some clones; in the studies checked, an unresolved V gene accounts for under half of them, and the cause for the rest is not known. The sample yields approximately 66,000 clones; about nine tenths were counted once. The top ten hold over 20% of the sample. The sequenced sample was peripheral blood. The receptors were gathered from a woman between 45 and 60 years old with active or convalescent COVID-19.

V is TRBV13 and J is TRBJ2-1; TRBD2 agrees at 7 bases. This CDR3 has 17 residues. Germline values: CDR1 PRHDT, CDR2 FYEKMQ (reference sequence). V shed 5 bases and J 7 bases; nucleotides not matched to a gene: 17. Here the CDR3 DNA reads TGTGCCAGCAGCGCCCGACTAGCACCCCGTGTGTTGAATGAGCAGTTCTTC. This translates into CASSARLAPRVLNEQFF.

The CDR3 region is CATSHKTGTSSVEQYF. CDR3 in DNA: TGTGCCACCAGCCATAAAACCGGGACTAGCTCGGTCGAGCAGTACTTC. The chain couples TRBV15 to TRBJ2-7; 9 nucleotides line up with TRBD2. Germline V gene data show CDR1 as LNHNV and CDR2 as YYDKDF (reference sequence). The V and J ends lost 5 bases and 6 bases, in that order; junction bases with no gene match: 14. This CDR3 spans 16 amino acids.

The V and J genes are TRBV11-2 and TRBJ2-1; 12 bases fit TRBD2. Germline V gene sequence: CDR1 SGHAT, CDR2 FQNNGV. Trimming took 6 bases from V and 7 from J; bases not matched to a gene: 4. The CDR3 totals 14 residues. This CDR3 reads CASSLAGGFNEQFF. In DNA form, the CDR3 reads TGTGCCAGCAGTCTAGCGGGAGGGTTTAATGAGCAGTTCTTC.

Here the CDR3 reads CASSSGYEQYF. For the CDR3, the DNA is TGTGCCAGCAGCTCCGGCTACGAGCAGTACTTC. The J gene is TRBJ2-7, the V gene TRBV9; D remains ambiguous. The V end lost 4 bases, the J end lost 3 bases, and 5 bases lay between the germline ends. Germline CDR1 SGDLS, CDR2 YYNGEE. The length of the CDR3 is 11 residues.

This chain connects TRBV10-2 to TRBJ1-6; unclear D gene. This CDR3 has 13 amino acids. Between the trimmed V and J ends, which lost 11 bases and 5 bases, there was a span of 13 bases. Per germline, CDR1 WSHSY and CDR2 SAAADI. CDR3 sequence: CASERNDNSPLHF. The CDR3 nucleotides are TGCGCCTCCGAGCGGAACGATAATTCACCCCTCCACTTT.

This chain links TRBV7-8 with TRBJ2-2, with unresolved D. This CDR3 is built from 13 residues. Germline CDR1 is SGHVS and CDR2 is FQNEAQ. The V and J ends lost 7 bases and 1 base respectively, with 7 bases between them. CDR3 region: CASTRENTGELFF. CDR3 nucleotides: TGTGCCAGCACCCGAGAGAACACCGGGGAGCTGTTTTTT.

The chain couples TRBV6-5 to TRBJ2-5, with a weak D call TRBD1 (6 bases). Trimming took off 6 bases at V and 9 bases at J, with 23 bases between the two ends. CDR3 length: 15 residues. CDR1 and CDR2 (germline): MNHEY, SVGAGI. The CDR3 reads CASRLTTGPLVAQYF. CDR3 sequence (DNA): TGTGCCAGCAGGCTAACCACAGGGCCACTAGTGGCCCAGTACTTC.

V gene TRBV6-1 combines with J gene TRBJ2-5; TRBD2 aligns across 7 bases. Germline CDR1 is MNHNS and CDR2 is SASEGT. J lost 1 base, V lost 3 bases, and 11 bases had no gene match. This CDR3 comprises 17 residues. The CDR3 here is CASSDQPAGSIQETQYF. For the CDR3, the DNA is TGTGCCAGCAGTGACCAACCAGCGGGGTCGATCCAAGAGACCCAGTACTTC.

The V and J genes are TRBV5-4 and TRBJ1-5; D is unclear. V gave up 0 bases and J gave up 5 bases, with 6 bases separating them. Per germline, CDR1 SGHNT and CDR2 YYREEE (reference sequence). The CDR3 sequence is 13 residues long. The CDR3 region has the DNA TGTGCCAGCAGCTTGGACTTGGATCAGCCCCAGCATTTT. This gives the protein CASSLDLDQPQHF.

This chain links TRBV6-1 with TRBJ2-2, with 13 bases matching TRBD2. Germline V CDR1 and CDR2: MNHNS, SASEGT. V gave up 2 bases and J gave up 0 bases; unmatched junction bases: 9. The CDR3 loop spans 20 amino acids. The CDR3 loop reads CASSEIGLAGELPNTGELFF. The DNA of the CDR3 is TGTGCCAGCAGTGAAATAGGACTAGCGGGAGAACTTCCGAACACCGGGGAGCTGTTTTTT.

This chain connects TRBV2 to TRBJ2-5, with TRBD2 matching over 8 bases. The CDR3 has 15 residues. Per germline, CDR1 SNHLY and CDR2 FYNNEI. Losses at the gene ends were 5 bases for V and 1 base for J; bases not matched to a gene: 6. The CDR3 reads CASSTSGQFQETQYF. The DNA for the CDR3 is TGTGCCAGCAGTACTAGCGGACAATTCCAAGAGACCCAGTACTTC.

The chain is built from TRBV15 and TRBJ1-2; 11 bases match TRBD1. The germline V gene encodes CDR1 LNHNV and CDR2 YYDKDF (reference sequence). The CDR3 has 14 residues. The J segment lost 5 bases and the V segment lost 3 bases, leaving 2 bases of the junction unmatched. The CDR3 bases are TGTGCCACCAGCAGGGACAGGGGGCATTATGGCTACACCTTC. Residues: CATSRDRGHYGYTF.

The chain uses TRBV7-9 and TRBJ2-7, with a weak D call TRBD1 (6 bases). Per the germline V gene, CDR1 is SEHNR and CDR2 is FQNEAQ (reference sequence). The CDR3 covers 14 residues. Trimming took 5 bases from V and 5 from J, leaving 16 bases between them. In nucleotides, the CDR3 is TGTGCCAGCAGCGGCCCGACAGGTTGGGACGAGCAGTACTTC. It encodes CASSGPTGWDEQYF.

The genes are TRBV25-1 and TRBJ2-3, with 8 bases matching TRBD1. V trimming: 5 bases; J trimming: 4 bases; junction bases outside the gene matches: 5. The CDR3 runs 14 residues. The germline V gene has CDR1 MGHDK and CDR2 SYGVNS. CDR3 coding DNA: TGTGCCAGCAGTCCCACAGGGGGTTCAGATACGCAGTATTTT. This gives the protein CASSPTGGSDTQYF.

The chain's CDR3 is CASSLNGQVQETQYF. DNA for the CDR3: TGTGCCAGCAGCTTAAACGGACAGGTACAAGAGACCCAGTACTTC. The chain carries TRBV7-9 and TRBJ2-5; 7 bases agree with TRBD1. This CDR3 comprises 15 residues. Germline V CDR1 and CDR2: SEHNR, FQNEAQ (reference sequence). J lost 2 bases, V lost 2 bases, and 5 bases had no gene match.

The chain links TRBV2 to TRBJ1-1, with 10 bases identical to TRBD1. From germline, CDR1 is SNHLY and CDR2 FYNNEI. The CDR3 spans 14 residues. V trimming: 4 bases; J trimming: 7 bases; junction bases outside the gene matches: 6. CDR3 sequence: CASSGPTGGGEAFF. DNA of the CDR3: TGTGCCAGCAGTGGACCGACAGGGGGCGGTGAAGCTTTCTTT.

The rearrangement joins TRBV5-1 to TRBJ2-7, with 8 positions matching TRBD2. Germline trimming cut 3 bases from V and 1 base from J; bases unmatched to any gene: 3. The CDR3 runs to 14 residues. Per the germline V gene, CDR1 is SGHRS and CDR2 is YFSETQ. The CDR3 protein is CASSWGTRSYEQYF. The CDR3 DNA is TGCGCCAGCAGCTGGGGGACTAGATCCTACGAGCAGTACTTC.

This chain uses TRBV10-3 with TRBJ2-2; 7 nucleotides match TRBD2. Trimming cost V 6 bases and J 3 bases; bases outside gene matches: 13. The CDR3 contains 17 residues. CDR1 is ENHRY and CDR2 is SYGVKD in the germline V gene. CDR3 nucleotides: TGTGCCATCAGGCCCACAACCAGCGGGATTGACACCGGGGAGCTGTTTTTT. As protein: CAIRPTTSGIDTGELFF.

This chain uses TRBV30 with TRBJ1-1, with TRBD1 matching over 10 bases. The V gene end was trimmed by 5 bases and the J gene end by 4 bases; junction bases not matched to a gene: 4. CDR1 is GTSNPN and CDR2 is SVGIG in the germline V gene (reference sequence). This CDR3 is 13 amino acids long. For the CDR3, the DNA is TGTGCCTGGGACAGGGGGCTAGGCACTGAAGCTTTCTTT. Protein product: CAWDRGLGTEAFF.

This chain joins TRBV25-1 and TRBJ2-6; D is uncertain. Trimming shortened V by 0 bases and J by 0 bases, and 3 bases separated the two germline ends. The CDR3 totals 15 residues. CDR1 is MGHDK, CDR2 SYGVNS, per germline. Here the CDR3 reads CASSEYSSGANVLTF. The DNA for the CDR3 is TGTGCCAGCAGTGAATACTCCTCTGGGGCCAACGTCCTGACTTTC.

This chain links TRBV5-1 with TRBJ1-3; TRBD1 matches at 8 bases. V shed 4 bases and J 4 bases; nucleotides not matched to a gene: 4. This CDR3 is 14 amino acids long. The germline gives CDR1 SGHRS, CDR2 YFSETQ. CDR3 sequence (DNA): TGCGCCAGCAGCCCCGGGACAGGAGGAAACACCATATATTTT. The encoded protein is CASSPGTGGNTIYF.

The CDR3 DNA follows: TGTGCCAGCAGTGATGGGGGGCTCAGGGGGTACGAGCAGTACTTC. This gives the protein CASSDGGLRGYEQYF. The chain carries TRBV25-1 and TRBJ2-7; D is perhaps TRBD1 (7 bases). Germline CDR1 is MGHDK and CDR2 is SYGVNS. CDR3 length: 15 residues. V was cut by 3 bases and J by 4 bases, with 16 bases left in between.

The chain is built from TRBV29-1 and TRBJ2-7; 10 bases line up with TRBD2. Germline V gene sequence: CDR1 SQVTM, CDR2 ANQGSEA. The CDR3 runs 15 residues. J gave up 3 bases and V 6 bases, and 11 bases lay outside the gene matches. DNA for the CDR3: TGCAGCGTCCAACACGGGCTAGCGGGAGTCTACGAGCAGTACTTC. Its translation: CSVQHGLAGVYEQYF.

This sequence joins TRBV7-6 and TRBJ2-1, with D perhaps matching TRBD1 (6 bases). CDR1 is SGHVS, CDR2 FNYEAQ, per germline. V dropped 5 bases and J dropped 8 bases, with 31 bases sitting between them. The CDR3 is 19 amino acids. Written as DNA, the CDR3 is TGTGCCAGCAGCCCGCTCATCCCTTCGGGACAAAAATATACGGATGAGCAGTTCTTC. Its protein product is CASSPLIPSGQKYTDEQFF.

The CDR3 here is CASSQRQGLAGYEQYF. CDR3 DNA: TGTGCCAGCAGCCAGAGACAAGGACTAGCAGGCTACGAGCAGTACTTC. This chain uses TRBV3-1 (or the pseudogene TRBV3-2) with TRBJ2-7; 8 positions agree with TRBD2. Germline lookup yields CDR1 LGHDT and CDR2 YNNKEL (reference sequence). The CDR3 contains 16 residues. J was trimmed by 3 bases and V by 3 bases; bases with no gene match: 10.

In regard to this clone: The junction does not match germline at one end; this may be a read error. The chain carries TRBV7-7 and TRBJ2-5, with 8 bases aligning to TRBD2. CDR1 and CDR2 (germline): SSHAT, FNYEAQ (reference sequence). The CDR3 loop spans 15 amino acids. This CDR3 reads CASSFHSGGGETQYF. CDR3 sequence (DNA): TGTGCTAGCAGCTTTCACTCGGGAGGGGGAGAGACCCAGTACTTC.

The chain recombines TRBV2 with TRBJ2-4, with D possibly TRBD2 on 5 matching bases. Trimming left V 1 base short and J 0 bases short, with 10 bases between. This CDR3 has 16 amino acids. Germline assignment: CDR1 SNHLY and CDR2 FYNNEI. The CDR3 sequence is CASSEGTWVAKNIQYF. The CDR3 region has the DNA TGTGCCAGCAGTGAAGGGACTTGGGTAGCCAAAAACATTCAGTACTTC.

The CDR3 protein is CASSYATRTSDEQFF. As DNA, the CDR3 is TGTGCCAGCAGTTACGCTACACGGACTAGCGATGAGCAGTTCTTC. This chain uses TRBV6-6 with TRBJ2-1, with 9 bases matching TRBD2. Germline CDR1 is MNHNY and CDR2 is SVGAGI (reference sequence). With V trimmed by 2 bases and J by 8 bases, 7 bases remained unmatched. CDR3 size: 15 residues.

In DNA form, the CDR3 reads TGTGCCAGCAGCCAACAGGTAATGAACACTGAAGCTTTCTTT. Its protein is CASSQQVMNTEAFF. The V gene is TRBV14, the J gene TRBJ1-1; D unresolved. Germline assignment: CDR1 SGHDN and CDR2 FVKESK. Trimming removed 2 bases at V and 0 bases at J, with 7 bases between. This CDR3 is 14 amino acids long.

This clone was observed a handful of times. The V and J genes are TRBV12-5 and TRBJ1-1; D gene uncertain. This CDR3 has 13 residues. V lost 0 bases, J lost 5 bases, and 7 bases lay in between. The germline gives CDR1 LGHNT, CDR2 FRNRAP. The CDR3 DNA is TGTGCTAGTGGTTTGGTCGGCGGGACTGAAGCTTTCTTT. This codes for CASGLVGGTEAFF.

The J gene is TRBJ1-5, the V gene TRBV19; maybe TRBD1 (5 bases). Trimming took 8 bases from V and 3 from J, leaving 14 bases between them. The CDR3 totals 14 residues. Germline V gene data show CDR1 as LNHDA and CDR2 as SQIVND (reference sequence). The CDR3 DNA is TGTGCCAGTGTACACGGAGGGGTCAATCAGCCCCAGCATTTT. Translated, it gives CASVHGGVNQPQHF.